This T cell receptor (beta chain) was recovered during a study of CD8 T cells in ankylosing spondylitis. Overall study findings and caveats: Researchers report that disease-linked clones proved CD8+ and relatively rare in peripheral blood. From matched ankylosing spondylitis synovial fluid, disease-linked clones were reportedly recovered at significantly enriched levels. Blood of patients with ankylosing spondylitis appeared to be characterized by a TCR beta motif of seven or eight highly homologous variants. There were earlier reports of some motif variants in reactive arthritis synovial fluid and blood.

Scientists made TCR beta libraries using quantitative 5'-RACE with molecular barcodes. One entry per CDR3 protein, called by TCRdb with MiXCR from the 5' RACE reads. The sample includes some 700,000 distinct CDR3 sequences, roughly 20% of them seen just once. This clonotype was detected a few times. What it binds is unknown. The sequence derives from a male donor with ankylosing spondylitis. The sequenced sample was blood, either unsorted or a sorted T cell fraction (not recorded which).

The CDR3 sequence is CASSLEGRATNQPQHF. The CDR3 nucleotides read TGTGCCAGCAGCTTAGAGGGCAGGGCGACCAATCAGCCCCAGCATTTT. The chain links TRBV7-9 to TRBJ1-5; D possibly corresponds to TRBD1 (5 bases). The CDR3 totals 16 residues. The ends were cut back, 1 base at V and 3 bases at J, with 13 bases in the middle. Per germline, CDR1 SEHNR and CDR2 FQNEAQ (reference sequence).